The 15 T cell receptor beta chains in this list originate from one sample, sequenced in a study of blood T cell repertoires in COVID-19. Here immunoSEQ multiplex PCR was the method, and the copy in TCRdb shows in-frame clones only, minus some. The data show 400,000 or so clones, 85% to 90% seen once. Material for sequencing was peripheral blood. The receptors were gathered from a man in his late teens or twenties with COVID-19, enrolled during active disease.

The rearrangement joins TRBV14 to TRBJ1-1; no clear D gene. The germline gives CDR1 SGHDN, CDR2 FVKESK. The CDR3 is 12 amino acids. The V end was cut by 0 bases, the J end by 11 bases, with 10 bases between. The CDR3 region is CASSQDRVRAFF. The CDR3 region has the DNA TGTGCCAGCAGCCAAGATCGCGTACGGGCTTTCTTT.

The chain links TRBV19 to TRBJ1-4, with a tentative D call TRBD1 (5 bases). Germline lookup yields CDR1 LNHDA and CDR2 SQIVND (reference sequence). The CDR3 runs to 14 residues. Trimming shortened V by 3 bases and J by 7 bases, and 12 bases separated the two germline ends. The CDR3 loop is CASSISDNREKLFF. The CDR3 DNA is TGTGCCAGTAGTATTTCGGACAATCGTGAAAAACTGTTTTTT. The whole variable domain, remainder taken from reference TRBV19 and TRBJ1-4, is DGGITQSPKYLFRKEGQNVTLSCEQNLNHDAMYWYRQDPGQGLRLIYYSQIVNDFQKGDIAEGYSVSREKKESFPLTVTSAQKNPTAFYLCASSISDNREKLFFGSGTQLSVL.

V and J are TRBV27 and TRBJ1-1; TRBD1 agrees at 8 bases. Trimming at V came to 3 bases and at J to 3 bases, leaving 3 bases not matched to a gene. The CDR3 has 14 residues. The V gene's germline CDR1 is MNHEY and CDR2 SMNVEV (reference sequence). This CDR3 reads CASSFQGADTEAFF. In nucleotides, the CDR3 is TGTGCCAGCAGTTTTCAGGGGGCGGACACTGAAGCTTTCTTT.

This clone was seen a few times. The chain employs TRBV2 and TRBJ2-7; 8 positions match TRBD2. With 11 bases clipped from V and 6 bases from J, the junction kept 6 bases outside the gene matches. CDR1 SNHLY and CDR2 FYNNEI come from the germline V gene. CDR3 size: 11 residues. DNA for the CDR3: TGTGCCGGGGGACTAGATTTCGAGCAGTACTTC. Encoded protein: CAGGLDFEQYF.

The chain employs TRBV2 and TRBJ1-5; tentatively, D is TRBD1 (5 bases). CDR1 and CDR2 (germline): SNHLY, FYNNEI. Trimming removed 1 base at V and 7 bases at J, with 11 bases between. The CDR3 is 14 residues long. The CDR3 sequence is CASSEVGAGQPQHF. The CDR3 DNA follows: TGTGCCAGCAGTGAAGTAGGGGCCGGACAGCCCCAGCATTTT. Full variable domain (rest looked up from reference TRBV2 and TRBJ1-5): EPEVTQTPSHQVTQMGQEVILRCVPISNHLYFYWYRQILGQKVEFLVSFYNNEISEKSEIFDDQFSVERPDGSNFTLKIRSTKLEDSAMYFCASSEVGAGQPQHFGDGTRLSIL.

The chain is built from TRBV11-2 and TRBJ2-7, with 10 bases lining up with TRBD2. Germline assignment: CDR1 SGHAT and CDR2 FQNNGV. V was pared by 1 base and J by 4 bases, with 10 bases of the junction left unmatched. The CDR3 sequence is 17 residues long. The DNA of the CDR3 is TGTGCCAGCAGCTTAGGGGAGCCGGGACTAGCGTTTTACGAGCAGTACTTC. Translation gives CASSLGEPGLAFYEQYF.

The chain combines TRBV7-9 with TRBJ1-3; D ambiguous. V lost 5 bases, J lost 3 bases, and 14 bases lay in between. CDR3 size: 15 residues. Germline V gives CDR1 SEHNR, CDR2 FQNEAQ (reference sequence). The CDR3 sequence is CASSVETGDGNTIYF. In DNA, the CDR3 is TGTGCCAGCAGCGTAGAAACTGGAGATGGAAACACCATATATTTT.

This chain links TRBV5-4 with TRBJ2-1, with 7 bases matching TRBD2. There are 14 residues in the CDR3. Germline V gene data show CDR1 as SGHNT and CDR2 as YYREEE (reference sequence). V lost 6 bases, J lost 9 bases, and 12 bases stayed unmatched. CDR3 sequence (DNA): TGTGCCAGCAACGACAAGAGCGGGGCCGGTGAGCAGTTCTTC. Its protein is CASNDKSGAGEQFF.

The chain couples TRBV7-9 to TRBJ2-3; no clear D. Germline V gene lookup returns CDR1 SEHNR and CDR2 FQNEAQ (reference sequence). The V gene lost 5 bases and the J gene lost 6 bases, with 12 bases spanning the gap. This CDR3 is built from 13 residues. CDR3 in amino acids: CASSPNLRDTQYF. CDR3 bases: TGTGCCAGCAGCCCGAATTTGAGGGATACGCAGTATTTT.

This clone was recorded a few times. V is TRBV5-4 and J is TRBJ2-2; 15 nucleotides match TRBD2. The J segment lost 5 bases and the V segment lost 4 bases, leaving 3 bases of the junction unmatched. Germline lookup yields CDR1 SGHNT and CDR2 YYREEE (reference sequence). The CDR3 totals 16 residues. Here the CDR3 DNA reads TGTGCCAGCAGCGGGGGACTAGCGGGAGGTACCGGGGAGCTGTTTTTT. It yields the protein CASSGGLAGGTGELFF.

J is TRBJ2-3 and V is TRBV23-1, with D tentatively TRBD1 (5 bases). TRBV23-1 belongs to the ORF category, with a function that is uncertain. V lost 3 bases and J lost 9, with 25 bases in between. The CDR3 extends over 17 amino acids. The CDR3 bases are TGCGCCAGCAGTCACGGGTGCGAGGCTAGGGGCCCCAAGACGCAGTATTTT. It translates to CASSHGCEARGPKTQYF.

The chain carries TRBV7-9 and TRBJ1-6; TRBD1 is a possible D gene (5 bases). V was shortened by 5 bases and J by 6 bases, with 17 bases between the two germline ends. The CDR3 totals 16 residues. CDR1 is SEHNR, CDR2 FQNEAQ, per germline (reference sequence). CDR3 sequence: CASSTSGGTLNSPLHF. The CDR3, as DNA: TGTGCCAGCAGCACATCCGGGGGGACCCTTAATTCACCCCTCCACTTT.

There are a few counts of this clone. V and J are TRBV5-6 and TRBJ2-7; D is perhaps TRBD1 (5 bases). CDR1 and CDR2 (germline): SGHDT, YYEEEE. Trimming took off 3 bases at V and 5 bases at J, with 12 bases between the two ends. There are 13 residues in the CDR3. The CDR3 here is CASSSLRGNEQYF. CDR3 in DNA: TGTGCCAGCAGCTCACTAAGGGGAAACGAGCAGTACTTC.

The gene calls are TRBV6-5 and TRBJ1-6; D is undetermined. This CDR3 region has 15 residues. Per germline, CDR1 MNHEY and CDR2 SVGAGI. The V end lost 6 bases, the J end lost 7 bases, and 16 bases lay between the germline ends. CDR3 in amino acids: CASSAAPGGNSPLHF. CDR3 nucleotide sequence: TGTGCCAGCAGCGCGGCCCCGGGAGGGAATTCACCCCTCCACTTT.

This clone was detected only once. The chain employs TRBV19 and TRBJ1-2, with 9 bases lining up with TRBD1. The trim removed 4 bases at V and 13 bases at J, leaving 13 bases unmatched. The CDR3 spans 14 residues. Germline-derived CDR1 and CDR2 are LNHDA and SQIVND (reference sequence). The chain's CDR3 is CASSSKPGQGSRTF. CDR3 DNA: TGTGCCAGTAGTAGCAAACCGGGACAGGGCTCTCGCACCTTC.